The 32 T cell receptor beta chains below all came from one sample that was sequenced in a study of blood T cell repertoires in COVID-19. The repertoire was sequenced with immunoSEQ multiplex PCR; TCRdb's copy has only in-frame clones and lacks some. The data contain under 200,000 clones, 90% of them seen just once; the ten biggest clones take up approximately 0.5%. Material: peripheral blood. These receptors came from a man aged 45 to 65 with acute or convalescent COVID-19.

This chain uses TRBV5-1 with TRBJ2-7, with 13 positions matching TRBD2. CDR1 is SGHRS and CDR2 is YFSETQ in the germline V gene. The trim removed 3 bases at V and 4 bases at J, leaving 4 bases unmatched. CDR3 length equals 15 residues. The CDR3 bases are TGCGCCAGCAGCTCGGGACTAGCGGGATATTACGAGCAGTACTTC. Translating gives CASSSGLAGYYEQYF.

This chain uses TRBV11-2 with TRBJ1-2; D might be TRBD1 (6 bases). Germline CDR1 SGHAT, CDR2 FQNNGV. Trimming removed 3 bases at V and 3 bases at J, with 8 bases between. This CDR3 has 13 amino acids. DNA of the CDR3: TGTGCCAGCAGCTTCAGGACAGACTATGGCTACACCTTC. Translating gives CASSFRTDYGYTF.

This chain joins TRBV19 and TRBJ2-1; 9 bases align to TRBD1. Germline V gene data show CDR1 as LNHDA and CDR2 as SQIVND (reference sequence). The CDR3 loop spans 14 amino acids. J lost 7 bases, V lost 10 bases, and 11 bases had no gene match. CDR3 protein: CATTPGQGPNEQFF. The CDR3 DNA is TGTGCCACCACCCCGGGACAGGGTCCAAATGAGCAGTTCTTC.

This rearrangement joins TRBV27 to TRBJ2-5; D may be TRBD1 (5 bases). This CDR3 is built from 15 residues. Per the germline V gene, CDR1 is MNHEY and CDR2 is SMNVEV (reference sequence). Trimming left V 2 bases short and J 1 base short, with 11 bases between. The CDR3 bases are TGTGCCAGCAGTTTAGGACACTCATCCCAAGAGACCCAGTACTTC. As protein: CASSLGHSSQETQYF.

The chain carries TRBV6-5 and TRBJ2-7; possibly TRBD2 for D (6 bases). The CDR3 totals 15 residues. Germline assignment: CDR1 MNHEY and CDR2 SVGAGI. V gave up 0 bases and J gave up 3 bases, with 12 bases separating them. CDR3 amino acids: CASSYSLANHYEQYF. CDR3 DNA sequence: TGTGCCAGCAGTTACTCCCTAGCGAACCACTACGAGCAGTACTTC.

The V call is TRBV18, the J call TRBJ2-7; D is perhaps TRBD2 (6 bases). The CDR3 loop spans 13 amino acids. Trimming took 3 bases from V and 7 from J, leaving 13 bases between them. Germline CDR1 is KGHSH and CDR2 is LQKENI. CDR3 bases: TGTGCCAGCTCACCGGAGGGACTCCAAGAGCAGTACGTC. Residues: CASSPEGLQEQYV.

The chain employs TRBV24-1 and TRBJ2-7, with 9 nucleotides matching TRBD1. The V gene end was trimmed by 3 bases and the J gene end by 6 bases; junction bases not matched to a gene: 8. CDR1 is KGHDR and CDR2 is SFDVKD in the germline V gene. The CDR3 spans 15 residues. CDR3 DNA sequence: TGTGCCACCAGTGATGGGGGACAGGGTGTTGGCGAGCAGTACTTC. Translation: CATSDGGQGVGEQYF.

J is TRBJ2-7 and V is TRBV10-3, with TRBD2 matching 7 bases. There are 14 residues in the CDR3. Germline lookup yields CDR1 ENHRY and CDR2 SYGVKD. J was trimmed by 4 bases and V by 2 bases; bases with no gene match: 5. In DNA form, the CDR3 reads TGTGCCATCAGTGAGGGCGGGAGAAGGTACGAGCAGTACTTC. Protein product: CAISEGGRRYEQYF.

In this sample, this clone turned up once. V usage is TRBV19 and J usage is TRBJ1-2; 9 bases match TRBD1. Germline V gene sequence: CDR1 LNHDA, CDR2 SQIVND (reference sequence). This CDR3 is built from 13 residues. Unmatched junction bases numbered 5, after V lost 5 bases and J lost 7 bases. The CDR3: CASSGGQGSGYTF. The CDR3, as DNA: TGTGCCAGTAGTGGGGGACAGGGAAGTGGCTACACCTTC.

The gene calls are TRBV5-4 and TRBJ2-1; 10 bases line up with TRBD1. The germline CDR1 and CDR2 sequences are SGHNT and YYREEE (reference sequence). V shed 4 bases, J shed 1 base, and the junction held 2 bases outside the gene matches. The CDR3 totals 15 residues. CDR3 DNA sequence: TGTGCCAGCAGCCCGGGACAGGGGTCCTACAATGAGCAGTTCTTC. Its translation is CASSPGQGSYNEQFF. The entire variable domain, with the rest obtained from reference TRBV5-4 and TRBJ2-1, is as follows: ETGVTQSPTHLIKTRGQQVTLRCSSQSGHNTVSWYQQALGQGPQFIFQYYREEENGRGNFPPRFSGLQFPNYSSELNVNALELDDSALYLCASSPGQGSYNEQFFGPGTRLTVL.

V and J are TRBV19 and TRBJ1-5, with unresolved D. The CDR3 runs to 15 residues. Germline V gene sequence: CDR1 LNHDA, CDR2 SQIVND (reference sequence). With 0 bases removed from V and 3 bases from J, the gap between germline ends came to 9 bases. The DNA of the CDR3 is TGTGCCAGTAGTATAGAAGTCTACCCCAATCAGCCCCAGCATTTT. Translated, it gives CASSIEVYPNQPQHF.

The chain uses TRBV18 and TRBJ2-5; the match to TRBD1 covers 11 bases. Looked up from germline, CDR1 is KGHSH and CDR2 is LQKENI. The CDR3 consists of 17 residues. V lost 4 bases to trimming and J lost 4 bases; unmatched junction nucleotides: 11. CDR3 sequence: CASSLASPGTGGETQYF. As DNA, the CDR3 is TGTGCCAGCTCACTCGCAAGCCCCGGGACAGGGGGAGAGACCCAGTACTTC.

The chain links TRBV5-5 to TRBJ2-2; D perhaps matches TRBD1 (6 bases). V lost 2 bases to trimming and J lost 4 bases, with 12 bases between them. The CDR3 sequence is 15 residues long. Germline assignment: CDR1 SGHKS and CDR2 YYEKEE (reference sequence). The CDR3 DNA sequence: TGTGCCAGCAGCTTACAGGGTGGCATCACCGGGGAGCTGTTTTTT. It yields the protein CASSLQGGITGELFF.

The gene calls are TRBV9 and TRBJ2-1; 10 bases agree with TRBD2. Trimming cost V 2 bases and J 4 bases; bases outside gene matches: 6. The length of the CDR3 is 16 residues. Per the germline V gene, CDR1 is SGDLS and CDR2 is YYNGEE. The CDR3 loop reads CASSVNLAGEYNEQFF. As DNA, the CDR3 is TGTGCCAGCAGCGTCAACCTAGCGGGAGAGTACAATGAGCAGTTCTTC.

V and J are TRBV18 and TRBJ1-2; D ambiguous. V lost 3 bases to trimming and J lost 4 bases, with 12 bases between them. This CDR3 has 14 residues. Germline CDR1 reads KGHSH; CDR2 reads LQKENI. The DNA of the CDR3 is TGTGCCAGCTCACCGGAGTATGGGAGCTATGGCTACACCTTC. Translated: CASSPEYGSYGYTF.

The chain carries TRBV12-3 or TRBV12-4 and TRBJ2-1, with D possibly being TRBD2 (6 bases). V lost 7 bases, J lost 5 bases, and 12 bases lay in between. The CDR3 runs 13 residues. In DNA, the CDR3 is TGTGCCAGCACTAATAGACTAGACAATGAGCAGTTCTTC. Translating it yields CASTNRLDNEQFF.

The V and J genes are TRBV28 and TRBJ2-1; possibly TRBD1 for D (6 bases). Germline V lookup: CDR1 MDHEN, CDR2 SYDVKM. The germline V and J ends were trimmed by 6 bases and 11 bases, with 8 bases remaining between them. This CDR3 is 10 amino acids long. CDR3 residues: CASSDRKQFF. CDR3 nucleotides: TGTGCCAGCAGCGACAGGAAGCAGTTCTTC.

The chain joins TRBV18 to TRBJ2-5; TRBD1 agrees at 7 bases. CDR1 and CDR2 (germline): KGHSH, LQKENI. V lost 4 bases to trimming and J lost 5 bases; unmatched junction nucleotides: 4. The CDR3 totals 13 residues. Written as DNA, the CDR3 is TGTGCCAGCTCACTAGGACAGGAGGAGACCCAGTACTTC. This encodes CASSLGQEETQYF.

The J gene is TRBJ2-2, the V gene TRBV19; 9 bases are shared with TRBD1. CDR3 size: 16 residues. Germline CDR1 is LNHDA and CDR2 is SQIVND (reference sequence). With 4 bases clipped from V and 2 bases from J, the junction kept 5 bases outside the gene matches. The DNA of the CDR3 is TGTGCCAGTAGTACCTACAGGGGGCGTAACACCGGGGAGCTGTTTTTT. Translation gives CASSTYRGRNTGELFF.

The chain recombines TRBV5-1 with TRBJ1-2, with a tentative D call TRBD1 (6 bases). The V gene lost 0 bases and the J gene lost 9 bases, with 12 bases spanning the gap. The CDR3 is 13 residues long. Germline CDR1 and CDR2: SGHRS and YFSETQ. The CDR3 DNA sequence: TGCGCCAGCAGCTTGGTACCAGGGGAGAGCTACACCTTC. Translation: CASSLVPGESYTF.

J is TRBJ2-5 and V is TRBV19, with 10 bases that match TRBD1. The CDR3 sequence is 15 residues long. Per the germline V gene, CDR1 is LNHDA and CDR2 is SQIVND (reference sequence). Trimming removed 5 bases from V and 4 bases from J; junction bases left unmatched: 7. The CDR3, as DNA: TGTGCCAGTAGTGGCGGGACAGGGGAGCGAGAGACCCAGTACTTC. Translated: CASSGGTGERETQYF.

The chain links TRBV21-1 to TRBJ2-7; the table names TRBD1, a call not compared with the DNA. TRBV21-1 is designated a pseudogene. This CDR3 is 15 amino acids long. CDR3: CASSQRQGSTYEQYF. DNA of the CDR3: TGTGCCAGCAGCCAACGACAGGGGTCAACTTACGAGCAGTACTTC.

The CDR3 nucleotides read TGTGCCTGGAGTTCGGGAGGGGGCGAAAACATTCAGTACTTC. Amino acids: CAWSSGGGENIQYF. This chain joins TRBV30 and TRBJ2-4, with a weak D call TRBD2 (8 bases). Germline V lookup: CDR1 GTSNPN, CDR2 SVGIG (reference sequence). V lost 2 bases to trimming and J lost 5 bases, with 13 bases between them. The length of the CDR3 is 14 residues.

In nucleotides, the CDR3 is TGCGCCAGCAACCTAGACCGGGGATCGAAGGGCGAGCAGTTCTTC. Protein product: CASNLDRGSKGEQFF. This chain uses TRBV5-1 with TRBJ2-1; maybe TRBD2 (5 bases). The ends were cut back, 6 bases at V and 10 bases at J, with 23 bases in the middle. Per the germline V gene, CDR1 is SGHRS and CDR2 is YFSETQ. CDR3 length: 15 amino acids.

The table lists this clone with a few counts. The identical CDR3 is also encoded by other nucleotide sequences in the sample. The CDR3 reads CASSQEGTGNEQYF. The CDR3 nucleotides are TGTGCCAGCAGCCAAGAAGGGACAGGGAACGAGCAGTACTTC. The rearrangement joins TRBV3-1 (or the pseudogene TRBV3-2) to TRBJ2-7, with 9 bases aligning to TRBD1. Germline V lookup: CDR1 LGHDT, CDR2 YNNKEL (reference sequence). The length of the CDR3 is 14 residues. The V and J ends lost 0 bases and 5 bases, in that order; junction bases with no gene match: 2.

The gene calls are TRBV11-2 and TRBJ2-7; 8 bases fit TRBD2. There are 15 residues in the CDR3. Per the germline V gene, CDR1 is SGHAT and CDR2 is FQNNGV. With V trimmed by 1 base and J by 3 bases, 5 bases remained unmatched. CDR3 amino acids: CASSLGLSGNYEQYF. In nucleotides, the CDR3 is TGTGCCAGCAGCTTAGGACTTAGCGGGAACTACGAGCAGTACTTC.

This clone was seen a handful of times. V and J are TRBV28 and TRBJ1-1, with D possibly TRBD1 on 6 matching bases. The CDR3 contains 16 residues. The ends were cut back, 3 bases at V and 1 base at J, with 15 bases in the middle. CDR1 and CDR2 (germline): MDHEN, SYDVKM. The CDR3 loop reads CASSLTGFGGNTEAFF. The CDR3 DNA sequence: TGTGCCAGCAGTTTGACAGGCTTCGGAGGGAACACTGAAGCTTTCTTT.

CDR3 sequence (DNA): TGTGCCAGCAGCGAGAAACAGGTGACTGAAGCTTTCTTT. Amino acid sequence: CASSEKQVTEAFF. V and J are TRBV7-9 and TRBJ1-1, with a possible D match to TRBD1 (5 bases). This CDR3 has 13 residues. Germline V gene lookup returns CDR1 SEHNR and CDR2 FQNEAQ (reference sequence). The ends were cut back, 5 bases at V and 5 bases at J, with 12 bases in the middle. The variable domain in full, with the rest retrieved from reference TRBV7-9 and TRBJ1-1, is DTGVSQNPRHKITKRGQNVTFRCDPISEHNRLYWYRQTLGQGPEFLTYFQNEAQLEKSRLLSDRFSAERPKGSFSTLEIQRTEQGDSAMYLCASSEKQVTEAFFGQGTRLTVV.

V gene TRBV9 combines with J gene TRBJ1-6, with TRBD1 matching over 7 bases. Germline V gives CDR1 SGDLS, CDR2 YYNGEE. With V trimmed by 3 bases and J by 7 bases, 4 bases remained unmatched. This CDR3 spans 14 amino acids. CDR3 region: CASSDTGANSPLHF. The CDR3 DNA reads TGTGCCAGCAGCGACACAGGGGCCAATTCACCCCTCCACTTT. Filled out from reference TRBV9 and TRBJ1-6, the complete variable domain reads DSGVTQTPKHLITATGQRVTLRCSPRSGDLSVYWYQQSLDQGLQFLIQYYNGEERAKGNILERFSAQQFPDLHSELNLSSLELGDSALYFCASSDTGANSPLHFGNGTRLTVT.

This clone was seen only once. The genes are TRBV20-1 and TRBJ1-4, with D possibly TRBD1 on 6 matching bases. With 3 bases removed from V and 0 bases from J, the gap between germline ends came to 11 bases. Germline CDR1 DFQATT, CDR2 SNEGSKA (reference sequence). The CDR3 has 15 amino acids. The CDR3 DNA reads as TGCAGTGCTAGTCGACAGGATGCAACTAATGAAAAACTGTTTTTT. It translates to CSASRQDATNEKLFF.

The V and J genes are TRBV28 and TRBJ1-2; D not certain. Germline CDR1 MDHEN, CDR2 SYDVKM. The ends were cut back, 8 bases at V and 8 bases at J, with 21 bases in the middle. CDR3 length: 14 residues. The CDR3 region is CASRRQSGLGGYTF. The CDR3, as DNA: TGTGCCAGCCGTAGGCAGTCGGGGTTGGGGGGCTACACCTTC.

A word on this clone: The same CDR3 also results from other DNA sequences found in this sample. The rearrangement uses TRBV5-4 and TRBJ2-1; 8 bases are shared with TRBD1. Germline trimming cut 0 bases from V and 1 base from J; bases unmatched to any gene: 0. In germline, CDR1 is SGHNT, CDR2 YYREEE (reference sequence). This CDR3 region has 15 residues. CDR3 region: CASSLGQGSYNEQFF. The CDR3 DNA is TGTGCCAGCAGCTTGGGACAGGGGTCCTACAATGAGCAGTTCTTC.